This T cell receptor (beta chain) was sequenced for a study of HIV-infected patients and healthy controls. V dropped 3 bases and J dropped 0 bases, with 14 bases sitting between them. Germline V gene sequence: CDR1 DFQATT, CDR2 SNEGSKA (reference sequence). The CDR3 covers 16 residues. cDNA was made from 500 ng RNA using alpha and beta constant primers. Each of the alpha and beta chains got its own library through chain-specific third strand synthesis with indices. TCRdb redid the calling of the 5' RACE reads with MiXCR, one entry per CDR3 protein. Of roughly 9,300 distinct CDR3 sequences listed, about 9.4% were seen once; the top ten hold about 18%. All unsorted peripheral T cells were captured because whole blood was used without fractionation. This clonotype has a count of ten or more.

The chain employs TRBV20-1 and TRBJ2-2, with a tentative D call TRBD2 (6 bases). The sequence was collected from an adult with HIV infection. Source: blood, taken before antiretroviral therapy. CDR3 in DNA: TGCAGTGCTAGTCCCCCGGGGGTAACGAACACCGGGGAGCTGTTTTTT. Translated, it gives CSASPPGVTNTGELFF.